The 8 T cell receptor beta chains reported below all come from one sample, sequenced in a study of TIL therapy for anti-PD-1-resistant metastatic lung cancer. This was the immunoSEQ v3 assay. Sequenced by immunoSEQ multiplex PCR; TCRdb stores in-frame clones only, minus some. The table records about 50,000 clones, 86% of them present only once. The time point was: pre-treatment sample, taken before nivolumab and TIL therapy. Sequencing was performed on blood, taken at baseline. These TCRs come from a person aged 30 to 80 with non-small cell lung cancer.

The V gene is TRBV15, the J gene TRBJ1-4, with D maybe TRBD1 (5 bases). The germline CDR1 and CDR2 sequences are LNHNV and YYDKDF (reference sequence). This CDR3 is built from 16 residues. V lost 6 bases and J lost 8, with 22 bases in between. The CDR3 protein is CATSGTFGREGEKLFF. Written as DNA, the CDR3 is TGTGCCACCAGTGGTACCTTCGGAAGGGAGGGGGAAAAACTGTTTTTT.

V is TRBV7-8 and J is TRBJ1-4; D is possibly TRBD1 (5 bases). The CDR3 has 15 amino acids. Germline V gene sequence: CDR1 SGHVS, CDR2 FQNEAQ. The germline V and J ends were trimmed by 1 base and 7 bases, with 13 bases remaining between them. CDR3 nucleotide sequence: TGTGCCAGCAGCTTAGGATCGCAGGGAAGTGAAAAACTGTTTTTT. Translation: CASSLGSQGSEKLFF.

The chain has TRBV27 and TRBJ2-7; 8 positions match TRBD1. With 3 bases clipped from V and 9 bases from J, the junction kept 10 bases outside the gene matches. Germline V gene lookup returns CDR1 MNHEY and CDR2 SMNVEV (reference sequence). This CDR3 contains 14 residues. The CDR3 DNA follows: TGTGCCAGCAGTTTGTATAGGACAGGGCTCGTGCAGTACTTC. Translation: CASSLYRTGLVQYF.

The chain joins TRBV27 to TRBJ2-2; D perhaps matches TRBD2 (5 bases). CDR1 MNHEY and CDR2 SMNVEV come from the germline V gene (reference sequence). The CDR3 consists of 12 residues. V shed 4 bases and J shed 6 bases, with 6 bases lying between them. The CDR3 DNA follows: TGTGCCAGCAGTTACGGGGCCGGGGAGCTGTTTTTT. It is translated as CASSYGAGELFF.

The chain couples TRBV10-3 to TRBJ1-5, with D unclear. This CDR3 has 14 residues. V was shortened by 4 bases and J by 0 bases, with 7 bases between the two germline ends. Germline V CDR1 and CDR2: ENHRY, SYGVKD. This chain's CDR3 is CAISAGNSNQPQHF. CDR3 nucleotide sequence: TGTGCCATCAGTGCGGGGAATAGCAATCAGCCCCAGCATTTT.

The V and J genes are TRBV9 and TRBJ2-7; 14 nucleotides align to TRBD2. Germline loops: CDR1 SGDLS, CDR2 YYNGEE. J was trimmed by 7 bases and V by 2 bases; bases with no gene match: 5. This CDR3 contains 15 residues. The CDR3, as DNA: TGTGCCAGCAGCGTGGGACTAGCGGGAGCGGGAGAGCAGTACTTC. This encodes CASSVGLAGAGEQYF.

The chain couples TRBV30 to TRBJ1-2; D remains unclear. The CDR3 is 15 residues long. CDR1 and CDR2 (germline): GTSNPN, SVGIG (reference sequence). With 0 bases removed from V and 5 bases from J, the gap between germline ends came to 16 bases. CDR3 coding DNA: TGTGCCTGGAGTGTCCCTTCCATTGGGAGGTATGGCTACACCTTC. Amino acid sequence: CAWSVPSIGRYGYTF.

Here the CDR3 reads CASSLLLNGYTF. CDR3 nucleotides: TGTGCCAGCAGTTTACTACTAAATGGCTACACCTTC. V and J are TRBV28 and TRBJ1-2; D remains ambiguous. Per germline, CDR1 MDHEN and CDR2 SYDVKM. The length of the CDR3 is 12 residues. V shed 2 bases and J shed 6 bases, with 7 bases lying between them.